Listed below are T cell receptor beta chains from one sample, sequenced in a study of beta chain features in type 1 diabetes. Assay used: immunoSEQ multiplex PCR; TCRdb lists only in-frame clones, some missing. The sample yields 15,000 to 17,000 clones, less than 50% seen once. The specimen was stem cell memory CD4+ T cells from blood. The receptor source for this set is a woman aged 40-49 years in good health. The CDR3 runs from the conserved cysteine through the conserved F or W. The D gene is left open where the match is weak. Rows give clone size only sometimes, using once, few, many, or a class for an expanded clone.

>NA|TRBV14|TRBJ1-3|NA
TGTGCCAGCAGCCAAGTCATGACATCCTTCTCTGGAAACACCATATATTTT
CASSQVMTSFSGNTIYF
>NA|TRBV25-1|TRBJ2-2|NA
TGTGCCAGCAGTAAACAGGGGGAGGGCGCGAACACCGGGGAGCTGTTTTTT
CASSKQGEGANTGELFF
>NA|TRBV6-6|TRBJ1-5|NA
TGTGCCGCCGCAAGGTGGGAGTCCCAGCATTTT
CAAARWESQHF
>TRBD1|TRBV7-9|TRBJ2-7|medium-sized
TGTGCCAGCAGCACTAGCCAGGGGGCTGGCGAGCAGTACTTC
CASSTSQGAGEQYF
>NA|TRBV5-1|TRBJ1-2|few
TGCGCCAGCAGCTTGGCCGAGGCAGCCTATGGCTACACCTTC
CASSLAEAAYGYTF
>TRBD1|TRBV7-6|TRBJ1-2|NA
TGTGCCAGCAGCTTAAGTAGTGGACAGGGAGATGGCTACACCTTC
CASSLSSGQGDGYTF
>NA|TRBV7-9|TRBJ2-1|NA
TGTGCCAGCAGCTTATATGTGGCAGGGGAGGGAAATGAGCAGTTCTTC
CASSLYVAGEGNEQFF
>TRBD1|TRBV18|TRBJ2-7|NA
TGTGCCAGCTCACCACCCGGAGGGACAGGGGGGTACGAGCAGTACTTC
CASSPPGGTGGYEQYF
>TRBD1|TRBV6-6|TRBJ1-5|NA
TGTGCCAGCAGTTTGGACAGGGATAGCAATCAGCCCCAGCATTTT
CASSLDRDSNQPQHF
>TRBD2|TRBV29-1|TRBJ2-5|few
TGCAGCGTTGTACAAGCGGGGGCTGCTGAGACCCAGTACTTC
CSVVQAGAAETQYF
>TRBD2|TRBV9|TRBJ2-3|NA
TGTGCCAGCAGCGAATATCCGGGGGGTCGGGCAGATACGCAGTATTTT
CASSEYPGGRADTQYF
>NA|TRBV25-1|TRBJ1-5|few
TGTGCCAGCAGTGGGGCGGGTGGCAATCAGCCCCAGCATTTT
CASSGAGGNQPQHF
>TRBD1|TRBV19|TRBJ2-3|few
TGTGCCACCAAGGGACAGGGGGCTACAGATACGCAGTATTTT
CATKGQGATDTQYF
>NA|TRBV7-9|TRBJ1-2|NA
TGTGCCAGCAGCCCTGGGCAGTACTTTTATGGTGGCTACACCTTC
CASSPGQYFYGGYTF
>NA|TRBV5-1|TRBJ1-3|NA
TGCGCCAGCAGCCAGGGCACCCGGGGGGACACCATATATTTT
CASSQGTRGDTIYF
>TRBD2|TRBV10-1|TRBJ2-1|NA
TGCGCCAGCAGTGAAGCGGGCGGGGGGGCACAGGGAGAGCAGTTCTTC
CASSEAGGGAQGEQFF
>TRBD1|TRBV19|TRBJ1-5|NA
TGTGCCAGTGGGGGAGGCCCCGGGACAGGGGGTAAGAGGAATCAGCCCCAGCATTTT
CASGGGPGTGGKRNQPQHF
>NA|TRBV5-1|TRBJ2-5|NA
TGCGCCAGCAGCTTGGAGGGGGTCCAAGAGACCCAGTACTTC
CASSLEGVQETQYF
>TRBD1|TRBV29-1|TRBJ1-4|few
TGCAGCGTGAATGAGGGGGCGACTAATGAAAAACTGTTTTTT
CSVNEGATNEKLFF
>TRBD2|TRBV5-1|TRBJ2-5|few
TGCGCCAGCAGCTTGGGACTAGCGGGGGAGGAGACCCAGTACTTC
CASSLGLAGEETQYF
>TRBD2|TRBV5-1|TRBJ2-7|NA
TGCGCCAGCACCCCCGGCCCCAGCGGGGGGCCTTACGAGCAGTACTTC
CASTPGPSGGPYEQYF
>NA|TRBV5-4|TRBJ2-1|NA
TGTGCCAGCAGCTCCTCCCTCCTCCGGGATGAGCAGTTCTTC
CASSSSLLRDEQFF
>TRBD1|TRBV7-9|TRBJ1-1|few
TGTGCCAGCAGCTTAGGTGGACAGGGTAACACTGAAGCTTTCTTT
CASSLGGQGNTEAFF
>NA|TRBV11-2|TRBJ2-7|NA
TGTGCCAGCAGCTTAGAGGCGGGGAGCGAGCAGTACTTC
CASSLEAGSEQYF
>NA|TRBV21-1|TRBJ1-1|NA
TGTGCCAGCAGCAAAGAGGTCGGAGGGGAGGGCACTGAAGCTTTCTTT
CASSKEVGGEGTEAFF
>TRBD2|TRBV5-1|TRBJ2-5|few
TGCGCCAGCAGCTCGGCGGGGGGCAGGTTGGAGACCCAGTACTTC
CASSSAGGRLETQYF
>NA|TRBV7-9|TRBJ1-2|NA
TGTGCCTGCGCCAGGGAAACTAACTATGGCTACACCTTC
CACARETNYGYTF